A single T cell receptor (beta chain) is shown here with its context. The antigen remains unidentified. The CDR3 length is 14 residues. CDR1 SEHNR and CDR2 FQNEAQ come from the germline V gene (reference sequence). The junction had 9 bases not matched to a gene; V was cut back by 5 bases and J by 8 bases. The data stem from a study of PD-1 blockade in classical Hodgkin lymphoma. General study points: Complete responders entered with baseline diversity on par with newly diagnosed patients, the results showed.

In every patient, relapse followed autologous stem cell transplantation, while exposure to brentuximab vedotin differed. Assay used: immunoSEQ multiplex PCR; TCRdb lists only in-frame clones, some missing. Of fewer than 110,000 clones listed, approximately 90% were seen once; the top ten hold approximately 6.3%. The chain is built from TRBV7-9 and TRBJ1-3, with 7 bases identical to TRBD1. The input for sequencing was peripheral blood mononuclear cells (PBMCs), taken before the second cycle of nivolumab. The source is a human donor with classical Hodgkin lymphoma. The CDR3 loop is CASSQGQLGDTIYF. The CDR3 DNA reads TGTGCCAGCAGCCAGGGACAGCTAGGGGACACCATATATTTT.